This T cell receptor (beta chain) was sequenced during a study of Graves' ophthalmopathy and Graves' hyperthyroidism. Investigators amplified TCR beta CDR3 regions from RNA transcripts. HTBI primers served in a first-round RT-PCR, which a second-round multiplex PCR followed. TCRdb reanalysed the multiplex PCR reads using MiXCR and keeps one entry per CDR3 protein. The sample lists 600,000 to 700,000 distinct CDR3 sequences, about 38% occurring once. The V end was cut by 8 bases, the J end by 8 bases, with 21 bases between. Germline-derived CDR1 and CDR2 are SGHTA and FQGNSA. The CDR3 is 15 amino acids.

This sequence joins TRBV7-2 and TRBJ1-4; D remains unclear. The source of this sequence is an adult man with Graves' ophthalmopathy. Sequencing was performed on peripheral blood. The CDR3 here is CASSLSGRDYEKLFF. In DNA, the CDR3 is TGTGCCAGCTCACTGTCAGGACGGGATTACGAAAAACTGTTTTTT.